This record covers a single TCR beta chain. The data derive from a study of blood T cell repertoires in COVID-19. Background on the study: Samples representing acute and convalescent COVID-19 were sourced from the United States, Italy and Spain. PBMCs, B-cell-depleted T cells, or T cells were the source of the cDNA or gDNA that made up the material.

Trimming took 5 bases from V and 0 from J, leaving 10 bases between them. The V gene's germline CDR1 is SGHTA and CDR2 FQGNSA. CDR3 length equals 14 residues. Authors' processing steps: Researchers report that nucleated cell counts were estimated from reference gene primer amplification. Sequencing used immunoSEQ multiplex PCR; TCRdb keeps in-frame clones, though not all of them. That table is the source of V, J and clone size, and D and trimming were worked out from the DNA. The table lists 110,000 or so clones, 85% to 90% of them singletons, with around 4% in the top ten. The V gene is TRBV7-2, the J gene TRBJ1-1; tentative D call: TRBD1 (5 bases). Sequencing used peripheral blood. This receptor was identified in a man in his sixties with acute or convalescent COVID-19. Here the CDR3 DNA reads TGTGCCAGCAGCGACTTGACAGTGAACACTGAAGCTTTCTTT. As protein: CASSDLTVNTEAFF.